This T cell receptor (beta chain) was identified during a study of T cell changes during pregnancy in multiple sclerosis. Sequenced by immunoSEQ multiplex PCR; TCRdb stores in-frame clones only, minus some. The sample contains around 95,000 clones, about 92% of which appear only once. V dropped 0 bases and J dropped 6; count of bases not matched to a gene: 5. Germline V gene lookup returns CDR1 PRHDT and CDR2 FYEKMQ (reference sequence). This CDR3 comprises 15 residues. The material sequenced was peripheral blood, taken after pregnancy. The rearrangement joins TRBV13 to TRBJ2-1, with TRBD2 matching 7 bases. The clonotype comes from a female donor in good health, enrolled as a control in a pregnancy study. Written as DNA, the CDR3 is TGTGCCAGCAGCTTAGGCCTGGGGGGGGGCAATGAGCAGTTCTTC. It is translated as CASSLGLGGGNEQFF.